This T cell receptor (beta chain) derives from a study of blood T cell repertoires in COVID-19. About the study: Material from acute and convalescent COVID-19 was sourced from the United States, Italy and Spain.

In this sample, this clone turned up once. This CDR3 is built from 13 residues. Germline assignment: CDR1 SGHRS and CDR2 YFSETQ. The V end was cut by 4 bases, the J end by 0 bases, with 8 bases between. TCRdb's table, derived via immunoSEQ multiplex PCR, lists solely in-frame clones and lacks some. The table shows over 200,000 clones, with 92% occurring only once. The TCR comes from a man aged 55 to 70 with COVID-19, enrolled during active disease. V gene TRBV5-1 combines with J gene TRBJ2-7; D gene uncertain. Sequencing used peripheral blood. The CDR3 sequence: CASSQASSYEQYF. The CDR3 DNA is TGCGCCAGCAGCCAAGCGTCCTCCTACGAGCAGTACTTC.